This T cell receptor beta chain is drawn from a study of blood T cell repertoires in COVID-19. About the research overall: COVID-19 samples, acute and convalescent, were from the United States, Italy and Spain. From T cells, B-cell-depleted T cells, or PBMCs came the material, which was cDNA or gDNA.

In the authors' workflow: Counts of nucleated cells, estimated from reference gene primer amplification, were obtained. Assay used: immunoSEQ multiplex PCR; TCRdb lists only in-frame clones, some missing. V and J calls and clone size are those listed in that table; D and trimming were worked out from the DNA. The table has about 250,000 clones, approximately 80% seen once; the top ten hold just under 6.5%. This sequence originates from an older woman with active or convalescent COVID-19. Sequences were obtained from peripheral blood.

The CDR3 sequence is CASKAGKTEAFF. CDR3 in DNA: TGTGCCAGCAAGGCAGGGAAAACTGAAGCTTTCTTT. The rearrangement links TRBV28 to TRBJ1-1, with a possible D match to TRBD1 (5 bases). Germline loops: CDR1 MDHEN, CDR2 SYDVKM. V was pared by 7 bases and J by 5 bases, with 11 bases between. The CDR3 extends over 12 amino acids.